This T cell receptor (beta chain) was recorded in a study of beta chain features in type 1 diabetes. In the study overall: All samples yielded 107,917,701 examined sorted cells. General study results and limits: Naive, central memory and Treg TCRB repertoires appeared more alike in patients than in healthy donors. Shortening of TCRB CDR3s, moderate but significant, appeared in all four CD4+ subsets of Type 1 diabetes patients. In type 1 diabetes patients, VDJ junctions had fewer insertions; deletions at these junctions were more frequent.

The CDR3 has 14 amino acids. Germline values: CDR1 MNHEY, CDR2 SMNVEV (reference sequence). Investigators reverse transcribed all isolated RNA, so they sequenced expressed TCRB transcripts. Repertoires were generated with immunoSEQ multiplex PCR, while TCRdb's copy carries only in-frame clones and drops some. The sample has about 300,000 clones, around 7.8% seen once. The table lists this clone with a few counts. Its antigen is unknown. One junction end disagrees with the germline gene, perhaps due to a read error. This receptor was taken from a woman aged 18-29 years in good health. The sample consisted of central memory CD4+ T cells from blood. The chain has TRBV27 and TRBJ2-4; possibly TRBD1 or TRBD2 for D (6 bases each). This CDR3 is CASSLRRGETSLVF. The CDR3 nucleotides are TGTGCCAGCAGTTTACGGAGGGGGGAGACCAGTTTAGTCTTC.